The entry that follows covers one TCR beta chain sequence. The antigen remains unidentified. One junction end does not reproduce the germline sequence, and a read error may be involved. These data are taken from a study of blood T cells in healthy people across ages. Findings of the study overall: Leaving the PBMCs unsorted stopped any conclusive comparison of naive versus antigen-experienced cells. Total diversity from one million sequenced T cells was likely underestimated.

The CDR3 covers 13 residues. Germline V lookup: CDR1 MNHEY, CDR2 SMNVEV (reference sequence). A J-beta primer mix and a sample-barcoded 5' primer were used in a second PCR of about 7 to 11 cycles. TCRdb fed the 5' RACE reads into MiXCR, producing one record per CDR3 protein. The repertoire holds about 780,000 distinct CDR3 sequences, with about 42% as singletons. This chain uses TRBV27 with TRBJ2-5, with a weak D call TRBD2 (6 bases). The specimen was blood. The source of this sequence is a man older than 75 in good health. CDR3 nucleotide sequence: TGTGCCGGCAGAACGACTAGGAAAGAGACCCAGTACTTC. This sequence encodes CAGRTTRKETQYF.